Shown below are 26 T cell receptor beta chains from a single sample sequenced in a study of blood T cells in healthy people across ages. The use of a sample-barcoded 5' primer and a J-beta primer mix characterized a second PCR of roughly 6 to 11 cycles. TCRdb reprocessed the 5' RACE reads with MiXCR, giving one entry per CDR3 protein. The data contain approximately 800,000 distinct CDR3 sequences, more than 25% of them singletons. This sample was shared with a second study, whose subject was T cells of mothers and their children.

Material: blood. Receptors were obtained from a boy aged 5-17 years in good health.

A few counts support this clonotype. The chain uses TRBV28 and TRBJ2-1; D may match TRBD1 or TRBD2 (6 bases each). Trimming pared 4 bases from V and 4 bases from J, leaving 17 bases between. Germline V CDR1 and CDR2: MDHEN, SYDVKM. The CDR3 is 16 residues long. CDR3 sequence: CASSSGALAGYNEQFF. The CDR3 DNA sequence: TGTGCCAGCAGTTCGGGGGCTCTAGCCGGATACAATGAGCAGTTCTTC.

A few counts support this clonotype. The chain couples TRBV30 to TRBJ1-1; D unclear. The germline CDR1 and CDR2 sequences are GTSNPN and SVGIG (reference sequence). The CDR3 sequence is 13 residues long. Between the trimmed V and J ends, which lost 5 bases and 3 bases, there was a span of 13 bases. The CDR3 reads CAWSSRGDTEAFF. The CDR3 bases are TGTGCCTGGTCGTCGCGGGGAGACACTGAAGCTTTCTTT.

The chain carries TRBV5-1 and TRBJ2-4; the D gene is possibly TRBD1 (5 bases). This CDR3 has 15 amino acids. CDR1 is SGHRS, CDR2 YFSETQ, per germline. Trimming removed 2 bases at V and 5 bases at J, with 14 bases between. CDR3 nucleotides: TGCGCCAGCAGCTTAGGGAACAGGAAAGAAAACATTCAGTACTTC. It codes for CASSLGNRKENIQYF.

V usage is TRBV28 and J usage is TRBJ1-2, with 7 bases matching TRBD1. CDR3 size: 13 residues. The germline CDR1 and CDR2 sequences are MDHEN and SYDVKM. With 2 bases clipped from V and 6 bases from J, the junction kept 3 bases outside the gene matches. DNA for the CDR3: TGTGCCAGCAGTTTACAGACAGGGAATGGCTACACCTTC. This gives the protein CASSLQTGNGYTF.

In its sample, this clonotype was seen a few times. The V call is TRBV9, the J call TRBJ1-2; D possibly corresponds to TRBD1 (5 bases). The V and J ends lost 3 bases and 0 bases respectively, with 9 bases between them. This CDR3 has 14 residues. Germline CDR1 SGDLS, CDR2 YYNGEE. The CDR3 spells CASSGTPANYGYTF. The CDR3, as DNA: TGTGCCAGCAGCGGGACACCCGCTAACTATGGCTACACCTTC.

The chain carries TRBV6-5 and TRBJ2-3; D call uncertain. CDR1 MNHEY and CDR2 SVGAGI come from the germline V gene. The V and J ends lost 0 bases and 6 bases respectively, with 16 bases between them. The CDR3 is 16 amino acids. As DNA, the CDR3 is TGTGCCAGCAGTTACTCAGGTTATCTATTAGGGGATACGCAGTATTTT. Translating it yields CASSYSGYLLGDTQYF.

This clonotype has at least ten counts. The rearrangement links TRBV5-1 to TRBJ2-2; D might be TRBD1 or TRBD2, each matching 5 bases. The CDR3 is made up of 14 amino acids. Germline values: CDR1 SGHRS, CDR2 YFSETQ. V was clipped by 4 bases and J by 4 bases, with 11 bases between them. CDR3 bases: TGCGCCAGCAGCCCTACCGGGGCCACCGGGGAGCTGTTTTTT. It encodes CASSPTGATGELFF.

The rearrangement links TRBV12-3 or TRBV12-4 to TRBJ2-7; 7 bases align to TRBD1. This CDR3 is 15 amino acids long. With 6 bases clipped from V and 6 bases from J, the junction kept 14 bases outside the gene matches. The CDR3 DNA is TGTGCCAGCAGCCAACGGGGCAGGGGGAAAGGCGAGCAGTACTTC. Amino acids: CASSQRGRGKGEQYF.

The CDR3 DNA is TGTGCCAGCAGCTTAGAGGGGGATGGAAACTATGGCTACACCTTC. Its translation: CASSLEGDGNYGYTF. The V call is TRBV7-2, the J call TRBJ1-2; a possible D gene is TRBD1 (6 bases). The CDR3 is made up of 15 amino acids. V was clipped by 1 base and J by 2 bases, with 11 bases between them. Germline assignment: CDR1 SGHTA and CDR2 FQGNSA.

Regarding this clonotype: Mismatch with germline at one junction end may stem from a read error. J is TRBJ2-2 and V is TRBV5-1, with a possible D match to TRBD2 (6 bases). CDR3 size: 14 residues. CDR1 and CDR2 (germline): SGHRS, YFSETQ. CDR3 loop: CASSLLQNTGGLFF. Written as DNA, the CDR3 is TGCGCCAGCAGCTTGTTACAGAACACCGGGGGGCTGTTTTTT.

This chain uses TRBV7-6 with TRBJ1-1, with 7 positions matching TRBD1. CDR3 length equals 15 residues. Trimming at V came to 5 bases and at J to 1 base, leaving 7 bases not matched to a gene. Germline V CDR1 and CDR2: SGHVS, FNYEAQ. CDR3 loop: CASSTLTGKNTEAFF. DNA of the CDR3: TGTGCCAGCAGCACCTTGACAGGGAAGAACACTGAAGCTTTCTTT.

This clonotype was detected only a few times. V gene TRBV2 combines with J gene TRBJ2-1; tentatively, D is TRBD1 or TRBD2 (5 bases each). Germline assignment: CDR1 SNHLY and CDR2 FYNNEI. The CDR3 sequence is 12 residues long. V was cut by 5 bases and J by 10 bases, with 12 bases left in between. The CDR3 region is CASSLGTAEQFF. As DNA, the CDR3 is TGTGCCAGCAGTCTCGGGACGGCCGAGCAGTTCTTC.

This clonotype turned up a few times. The chain's CDR3 is CASSKDRVPYEQYF. The CDR3 region has the DNA TGTGCCAGCAGCAAGGACAGGGTGCCCTACGAGCAGTACTTC. The J gene is TRBJ2-7, the V gene TRBV6-2 or TRBV6-3; 8 bases are shared with TRBD1. The V gene's germline CDR1 is MNHEY and CDR2 SVGEGT. The CDR3 sequence is 14 residues long. Trimming removed 6 bases from V and 2 bases from J; junction bases left unmatched: 6.

The chain has TRBV14 and TRBJ2-1; D uncertain. Trimming shortened V by 0 bases and J by 8 bases, and 8 bases separated the two germline ends. CDR1 SGHDN and CDR2 FVKESK come from the germline V gene. The CDR3 is 13 amino acids. The CDR3: CASSQELRDEQFF. DNA of the CDR3: TGTGCCAGCAGCCAAGAATTACGGGATGAGCAGTTCTTC.

This clonotype has a handful of counts. The chain combines TRBV28 with TRBJ2-5; no clear D. Trimming shortened V by 2 bases and J by 4 bases, and 8 bases separated the two germline ends. CDR1 and CDR2 (germline): MDHEN, SYDVKM. This CDR3 region has 13 residues. Written as DNA, the CDR3 is TGTGCCAGCAGTTTAAGCCCGATAGAGACCCAGTACTTC. Translating gives CASSLSPIETQYF.

This clonotype occurred a few times. The V and J genes are TRBV6-6 and TRBJ2-7; TRBD1 aligns across 10 bases. V lost 2 bases to trimming and J lost 2 bases; unmatched junction nucleotides: 3. The CDR3 is 15 amino acids. The germline V gene has CDR1 MNHNY and CDR2 SVGAGI (reference sequence). Here the CDR3 DNA reads TGTGCCAGCAGTTACCCCGGGACAGGGGCCTACGAGCAGTACTTC. Its translation: CASSYPGTGAYEQYF.

This clonotype was seen a handful of times. The chain couples TRBV27 to TRBJ2-3; 13 positions match TRBD2. Per germline, CDR1 MNHEY and CDR2 SMNVEV (reference sequence). V shed 6 bases, J shed 5 bases, and the junction held 8 bases outside the gene matches. The CDR3 consists of 16 residues. The CDR3 sequence is CASSPLAGGNKDTQYF. The CDR3 nucleotides read TGTGCCAGCAGCCCACTAGCGGGGGGGAATAAAGATACGCAGTATTTT.

This clonotype was seen only a few times. The chain uses TRBV6-2 or TRBV6-3 and TRBJ2-3; 10 bases are shared with TRBD2. With 5 bases clipped from V and 2 bases from J, the junction kept 7 bases outside the gene matches. CDR3 length: 16 residues. Looked up from germline, CDR1 is MNHEY and CDR2 is SVGEGT. Here the CDR3 reads CASSKVAGGSTDTQYF. As DNA, the CDR3 is TGTGCCAGCAGTAAGGTAGCGGGGGGCTCCACAGATACGCAGTATTTT.

This clonotype was seen more than once but under ten times. The chain joins TRBV4-1 to TRBJ2-7; 9 bases align to TRBD2. The junction had 7 bases not matched to a gene; V was cut back by 5 bases and J by 2 bases. This CDR3 is 15 amino acids long. CDR1 and CDR2 (germline): MGHRA, YSYEKL. CDR3 bases: TGCGCCAGCAGCGCGGGGGGGCAGGGGGCCTACGAGCAGTACTTC. Protein sequence: CASSAGGQGAYEQYF.

This clonotype has a handful of counts. This chain connects TRBV5-1 to TRBJ1-3; TRBD1 agrees at 8 bases. This CDR3 contains 15 residues. In germline, CDR1 is SGHRS, CDR2 YFSETQ. Trimming cost V 4 bases and J 0 bases; bases outside gene matches: 3. Here the CDR3 reads CASSTGQGSGNTIYF. In nucleotides, the CDR3 is TGCGCCAGCAGCACCGGACAGGGCTCTGGAAACACCATATATTTT. The entire variable domain, with the rest obtained from reference TRBV5-1 and TRBJ1-3, is as follows: KAGVTQTPRYLIKTRGQQVTLSCSPISGHRSVSWYQQTPGQGLQFLFEYFSETQRNKGNFPGRFSGRQFSNSRSEMNVSTLELGDSALYLCASSTGQGSGNTIYFGEGSWLTVV.

This chain joins TRBV7-8 and TRBJ1-5; D remains ambiguous. Germline values: CDR1 SGHVS, CDR2 FQNEAQ. The CDR3 totals 14 residues. With 1 base removed from V and 3 bases from J, the gap between germline ends came to 7 bases. The CDR3 nucleotides read TGTGCCAGCAGCTTAGATCTGAACAATCAGCCCCAGCATTTT. This gives the protein CASSLDLNNQPQHF. The variable domain in full, completed from reference TRBV7-8 and TRBJ1-5, reads GAGVSQSPRYKVAKRGQDVALRCDPISGHVSLFWYQQALGQGPEFLTYFQNEAQLDKSGLPSDRFFAERPEGSVSTLKIQRTQQEDSAVYLCASSLDLNNQPQHFGDGTRLSIL.

This clonotype was seen only a few times. V is TRBV5-1 and J is TRBJ2-7; 10 positions agree with TRBD2. CDR1 is SGHRS, CDR2 YFSETQ, per germline. V shed 3 bases and J 6 bases; nucleotides not matched to a gene: 9. The CDR3 has 15 residues. CDR3 protein: CASSWGTGLATEQYF. CDR3 DNA sequence: TGCGCCAGCAGCTGGGGCACGGGACTAGCGACCGAGCAGTACTTC. The whole variable domain, filled in from reference TRBV5-1 and TRBJ2-7, reads KAGVTQTPRYLIKTRGQQVTLSCSPISGHRSVSWYQQTPGQGLQFLFEYFSETQRNKGNFPGRFSGRQFSNSRSEMNVSTLELGDSALYLCASSWGTGLATEQYFGPGTRLTVT.

This clonotype occurred a few times. The genes are TRBV10-3 and TRBJ2-2, with a weak D call TRBD1 (6 bases). There are 17 residues in the CDR3. V gave up 10 bases and J gave up 3 bases, with 24 bases separating them. Per the germline V gene, CDR1 is ENHRY and CDR2 is SYGVKD. In DNA, the CDR3 is TGTGCCACAAACGGGTACCCGACAGGTCCGGACACCGGGGAGCTGTTTTTT. This gives the protein CATNGYPTGPDTGELFF.

The chain recombines TRBV18 with TRBJ1-1; D unresolved. The CDR3 has 14 residues. V was shortened by 1 base and J by 5 bases, with 11 bases between the two germline ends. Per the germline V gene, CDR1 is KGHSH and CDR2 is LQKENI. CDR3 region: CASSPRNAGTEAFF. Here the CDR3 DNA reads TGTGCCAGCTCACCACGCAATGCGGGAACTGAAGCTTTCTTT. The full variable domain, in which reference TRBV18 and TRBJ1-1 provide the parts outside the CDR3, is NAGVMQNPRHLVRRRGQEARLRCSPMKGHSHVYWYRQLPEEGLKFMVYLQKENIIDESGMPKERFSAEFPKEGPSILRIQQVVRGDSAAYFCASSPRNAGTEAFFGQGTRLTVV.

This clonotype was picked up a small number of times. The chain recombines TRBV7-9 with TRBJ2-7, with D maybe TRBD2 (5 bases). Germline V lookup: CDR1 SEHNR, CDR2 FQNEAQ (reference sequence). V lost 4 bases and J 0 bases, leaving 16 bases between the germline ends. This CDR3 has 16 residues. CDR3 bases: TGTGCCAGCAGCTCACCCCGGGGTGTCGTCTCCTACGAGCAGTACTTC. Translation: CASSSPRGVVSYEQYF.

Concerning this clonotype: A clone one base away is much larger, so this may be a read error. V usage is TRBV5-1 and J usage is TRBJ2-5; possible D gene TRBD2, 5 bases. Germline V gives CDR1 SGHRS, CDR2 YFSETQ. The CDR3 consists of 13 residues. V was pared by 3 bases and J by 5 bases, with 11 bases between. The DNA of the CDR3 is TGCGCCAGCAGCTGGGCTAGCCGGGAGACCCAGTACTTC. Its translation is CASSWASRETQYF. Filled out from reference TRBV5-1 and TRBJ2-5, the complete variable domain reads KAGVTQTPRYLIKTRGQQVTLSCSPISGHRSVSWYQQTPGQGLQFLFEYFSETQRNKGNFPGRFSGRQFSNSRSEMNVSTLELGDSALYLCASSWASRETQYFGPGTRLLVL.